This TCR beta chain was found in a study of naive and memory T cell subsets. This clonotype was counted a few times. The beta constant-region primer was an equimolar mix of two oligonucleotides covering TRBC1 and TRBC2. Ligation attached a single-stranded oligonucleotide with a 12-nucleotide UMI and the SP2 primer to the cDNA 3' end. MiXCR, run by TCRdb on the UMI-ligation and nested PCR reads, gives a single entry per CDR3 protein. The sample contains tens of thousands of distinct CDR3 sequences, roughly 13% of which appear only once. The ends lost 5 bases at V and 7 bases at J; junction bases unmatched: 9. There are 14 residues in the CDR3.

The origin of this receptor is a human donor in good health. Sequencing used central memory CD4+ T cells from blood. The rearrangement uses TRBV12-3 or TRBV12-4 and TRBJ1-2; 8 bases match TRBD1. Here the CDR3 reads CASSPGQGAGGYTF. DNA for the CDR3: TGTGCCAGCAGTCCAGGTCAGGGGGCGGGTGGCTACACCTTC.